This note documents a single T cell receptor (beta chain) sequence. Germline assignment: CDR1 LNHNV and CDR2 YYDKDF (reference sequence). V gave up 0 bases and J gave up 8 bases, with 20 bases separating them. This CDR3 has 16 residues. These data originate in a study of blood T cell repertoires in COVID-19. This table comes from immunoSEQ multiplex PCR, and its TCRdb copy is limited to in-frame clones, with some not included. This sample yields 200,000 to 300,000 clones, of which over 70% are seen a single time; 8% to 9.5% belongs to the top ten. The sequence was collected from a human donor in a cohort sampled during active COVID-19. Source material: peripheral blood. V is TRBV15 and J is TRBJ2-7, with D perhaps TRBD2 (6 bases). CDR3 sequence: CATSRDFGREAAQQYF. CDR3 DNA: TGTGCCACCAGCAGAGACTTTGGCAGGGAGGCCGCTCAGCAGTACTTC.